This TCR beta chain was identified in a study of T cell responses to AZD1222 COVID-19 vaccine. Broader study findings: Nearly half of spike-specific TCRs reportedly target variant regions that are unmutated in the B.1.351 and B.1.1.7 variants. Receipt of two AZD1222 doses was followed by a rise in Spike-specific TCR breadth and depth. The peak T cell response came first, and repertoires were sampled only after it.

Produced via immunoSEQ multiplex PCR; TCRdb's table is partial and in-frame only. Of 99,000 or so clones listed, 89% were seen once; the top ten hold 18%. This clone appeared once. Its matching antigen is unknown. V dropped 2 bases and J dropped 4 bases, with 7 bases sitting between them. There are 13 residues in the CDR3. Germline V lookup: CDR1 PRHDT, CDR2 FYEKMQ (reference sequence). The material was peripheral blood, obtained on day 0 of AZD1222 vaccination. The rearrangement uses TRBV13 and TRBJ2-3; D is unresolved. This TCR derives from an adult in good health. For the CDR3, the DNA is TGTGCCAGCAGCTTACTCCCCGCAGATACGCAGTATTTT. As protein: CASSLLPADTQYF.